Listed below are T cell receptor beta chains from one sample, sequenced in a study of cytomegalovirus exposure and HLA in healthy donors. Here immunoSEQ multiplex PCR was the method, and the copy in TCRdb shows in-frame clones only, minus some. The listing records fewer than 250,000 clones. What was sequenced was PBMCs. These receptors were taken from a woman in her thirties in good health and CMV-seropositive. Each CDR3 is given with its conserved first and last residue. The D gene is left open where the match is weak.

CDR3nt	CDR3aa	v_gene	j_gene	d_gene
TGTGCCAGCAGTGAAGGTCAGGGGGTCGGGGAGACCCAGTACTTC	CASSEGQGVGETQYF	TRBV6-1	TRBJ2-5	TRBD1
TGTGCCAGCAGGTTCAGGGGGGCGACTGAAGCTTTCTTT	CASRFRGATEAFF	TRBV6-1	TRBJ1-1	TRBD1
TGTGCCAGCAGCTTAGTTAGCGGGAGGGCGGCAGATACGCAGTATTTT	CASSLVSGRAADTQYF	TRBV7-2	TRBJ2-3	TRBD2
TGTGCCAGCAGCCTAGGAGCGGGGTGGACAGATACGCAGTATTTT	CASSLGAGWTDTQYF	TRBV7-8	TRBJ2-3	TRBD2
TGTGCCAGCAGTTTGTTCCTTAGCAATCAGCCCCAGCATTTT	CASSLFLSNQPQHF	TRBV28	TRBJ1-5	NA
TGTGCCAGCAGTGAAGAGCTAGGATTTAACTATGGCTACACCTTC	CASSEELGFNYGYTF	TRBV6-1	TRBJ1-2	NA
TGTGCCAGCAGACTAGCGGGGGGGGTCGAGCAGTACTTC	CASRLAGGVEQYF	TRBV6-5	TRBJ2-7	TRBD2
TGTGCCAGCAGCTCTACCCGGCGACAGGGGACGAACACCGGGGAGCTGTTTTTT	CASSSTRRQGTNTGELFF	TRBV7-2	TRBJ2-2	TRBD1
TGTGCCAGCAGTTTAATGGCAGTCGCAACCAATGAAAAACTGTTTTTT	CASSLMAVATNEKLFF	TRBV28	TRBJ1-4	NA
TGCGCCAGCAGCTTGGCAACAGGCGTAGAGACCCAGTACTTC	CASSLATGVETQYF	TRBV5-1	TRBJ2-5	NA
TGTGCCAGAAGCTTGGGGCAGGGGGCGAGCCTCACAGATACGCAGTATTTT	CARSLGQGASLTDTQYF	TRBV5-3	TRBJ2-3	TRBD1
TGTGCCAGCAGTTACGGCTTTGAAAAACTGTTTTTT	CASSYGFEKLFF	TRBV6-6	TRBJ1-4	NA
TGTGCCAGCAGCCCACCTGTCTTTCCGGGAACCCTCACAGATACGCAGTATTTT	CASSPPVFPGTLTDTQYF	TRBV5-6	TRBJ2-3	NA
TGTGCCTGGAGCATGAACACTGAAGCTTTCTTT	CAWSMNTEAFF	TRBV30	TRBJ1-1	NA
TGCGCCAGCAGCCAAGAGCGAGGAGACGCAACCGGGGAGCTGTTTTTT	CASSQERGDATGELFF	TRBV4-3	TRBJ2-2	NA
TGTGCCAGCAGCTTAAGGAGGGTCGGGAACACTGAAGCTTTCTTT	CASSLRRVGNTEAFF	TRBV11-2	TRBJ1-1	NA
TGCGCCAGCAGCCAACAGTTATGGGGGGGTGGCTACACCTTC	CASSQQLWGGGYTF	TRBV4-1	TRBJ1-2	NA
TGTGCCAGCAGCTTGTTGCCAGACACTGAAGCTTTCTTT	CASSLLPDTEAFF	TRBV5-5	TRBJ1-1	NA
TGCGCCAGCAGCCAAGAGGTGCGGGACAGCCGATACTCCTACGAGCAGTACTTC	CASSQEVRDSRYSYEQYF	TRBV4-3	TRBJ2-7	NA
TGCGCCAGCAGTGGAGGCAGGGGGGAGAATTCACCCCTCCACTTT	CASSGGRGENSPLHF	TRBV10-1	TRBJ1-6	TRBD1
TGTGCCAGCAGTGTAGGGACAGCAAACTATGGCTACACCTTC	CASSVGTANYGYTF	TRBV28	TRBJ1-2	TRBD1
TGTGCCAGTAGAGCCGGGACAGGGTTAGGGAGAGGAGAGACCCAGTACTTC	CASRAGTGLGRGETQYF	TRBV19	TRBJ2-5	TRBD1
TGTGCCAGTAGTCCCTTAGCGGGAGGCTCCTACGAGCAGTACTTC	CASSPLAGGSYEQYF	TRBV19	TRBJ2-7	TRBD2
TGCGCCAGCAGCGCGTTGGAGAGCTTCACAGATACGCAGTATTTT	CASSALESFTDTQYF	TRBV5-1	TRBJ2-3	NA
TGCAGTGCTTCTGGTCAGAGGGGGGGTTCCGAGCAGTACTTC	CSASGQRGGSEQYF	TRBV29-1	TRBJ2-7	NA
TGTGCCAGCAGTGACCGCTACGAGCAGTACTTC	CASSDRYEQYF	TRBV6-1	TRBJ2-7	NA
TGTGCCAGCAGCTTAGCCATGAACACTGAAGCTTTCTTT	CASSLAMNTEAFF	TRBV11-2	TRBJ1-1	NA
TGTGCCAGTAGTAAAATCCAGGGCTCTGGAGGCACAGATACGCAGTATTTT	CASSKIQGSGGTDTQYF	TRBV19	TRBJ2-3	NA
TGCGCCAGCAGCCACCGGGAGACCCAGTACTTC	CASSHRETQYF	TRBV4-1	TRBJ2-5	NA
TGTGCCATCACTCCGGGACAGGGTCCCCCTGGGGCCAACGTCCTGACTTTC	CAITPGQGPPGANVLTF	TRBV10-3	TRBJ2-6	TRBD1
TGCGCCAGCAGCGCGACAGGGGATTCCTACGAGCAGTACTTC	CASSATGDSYEQYF	TRBV5-1	TRBJ2-7	TRBD1
TGTGCCAGCAGGCTCGGACAGGGATATGCAGATACGCAGTATTTT	CASRLGQGYADTQYF	TRBV28	TRBJ2-3	TRBD1
TGTGCCAGCACCGGAAATGGGACAGGGGGATACGAGCAGTACTTC	CASTGNGTGGYEQYF	TRBV7-9	TRBJ2-7	TRBD1
TGCGCCAGCAGCCCGGGACAGGGGGCGAGAAACACCATATATTTT	CASSPGQGARNTIYF	TRBV5-1	TRBJ1-3	TRBD1
TGTGCCAGCAGCTTAGCTGGGAGGACTGGTAATGAAAAACTGTTTTTT	CASSLAGRTGNEKLFF	TRBV7-9	TRBJ1-4	NA
TGTGCCAGCAGCTTTAATTCAGGCGGGAAAGAGACCCAGTACTTC	CASSFNSGGKETQYF	TRBV11-2	TRBJ2-5	NA
TGTGCCAGTAAAGGGAGTTTCTCTGGGGCCAACGTCCTGACTTTC	CASKGSFSGANVLTF	TRBV19	TRBJ2-6	NA
TGCGCCAGCAGCTTGGGGGGCCTAGCGGCCACAGATACGCAGTATTTT	CASSLGGLAATDTQYF	TRBV5-1	TRBJ2-3	TRBD2
TGTGCCAGCAGCGAGACTACTCCTCGGGGAGATACGCAGTATTTT	CASSETTPRGDTQYF	TRBV9	TRBJ2-3	NA
TGTGCCAGCAGCTTTGCGACAGGGCGACAGGAGGGTGAAAAACTGTTTTTT	CASSFATGRQEGEKLFF	TRBV28	TRBJ1-4	TRBD1
TGTGCCAGCAGTGAAGAGCCGGTCCGGGCCCAGTACTTC	CASSEEPVRAQYF	TRBV6-1	TRBJ2-5	NA
TGTGCCAGCAGTTTAAATAGGGGTGGCGAGCAGTACTTC	CASSLNRGGEQYF	TRBV27	TRBJ2-7	NA
TGTGCCAGTAGTATGCCCCAGCGGGGAGGTGAGCAGTTCTTC	CASSMPQRGGEQFF	TRBV19	TRBJ2-1	TRBD2
TGTGCCAGCAGTGAAGGCCCCGGGGAGATCTCCTACGAGCAGTACTTC	CASSEGPGEISYEQYF	TRBV6-1	TRBJ2-7	NA
TGTGCCAGCACCTGGGGGACAAGTTGGGAGACCCAGTACTTC	CASTWGTSWETQYF	TRBV14	TRBJ2-5	NA
TGTGCCAGCAGCTTACGACAGGGTGGGTTGAATTCACCCCTCCACTTT	CASSLRQGGLNSPLHF	TRBV5-6	TRBJ1-6	TRBD1
TGTGCCAGCTCACCACAAGGAGGGACGAATGAAAAACTGTTTTTT	CASSPQGGTNEKLFF	TRBV18	TRBJ1-4	NA
TGTGCCAGCAGTGAATCGAGCGGGGGGGTAGATACGCAGTATTTT	CASSESSGGVDTQYF	TRBV6-1	TRBJ2-3	TRBD2
TGTGCCAGCAGTTTACGGGGGGGATATCAGCCCCAGCATTTT	CASSLRGGYQPQHF	TRBV27	TRBJ1-5	NA
TGTGCCAGCAGCCAGAATCTTAATAGACTAGCGGTGCACTACGAGCAGTACTTC	CASSQNLNRLAVHYEQYF	TRBV27	TRBJ2-7	TRBD2
TGTGCCAGCACCGCGACAGGGGCAGTCGAGCAGTACTTC	CASTATGAVEQYF	TRBV6-6	TRBJ2-7	TRBD1
TGCGCCAGCAGCTTGGACGTAGTTAGAGAGACCCAGTACTTC	CASSLDVVRETQYF	TRBV5-1	TRBJ2-5	NA
TGTGCCAGCAATCTACAGGGGGGCCAAGAGACCCAGTACTTC	CASNLQGGQETQYF	TRBV6-1	TRBJ2-5	TRBD1
TGTGCCAGCAGACAGGGGATCAACTCTGGGGCCAACGTCCTGACTTTC	CASRQGINSGANVLTF	TRBV2	TRBJ2-6	TRBD1
TGTGCCAGCAGCTTGGGAGGACAGGGGGGAAACTATGGCTACACCTTC	CASSLGGQGGNYGYTF	TRBV5-6	TRBJ1-2	TRBD1
TGCGCCAGCAGCCCTCGGACAGTAACGACTGAAGCTTTCTTT	CASSPRTVTTEAFF	TRBV4-1	TRBJ1-1	NA
TGTGCCAGCAGTTTGGACAGGGACACAGATACGCAGTATTTT	CASSLDRDTDTQYF	TRBV28	TRBJ2-3	TRBD1
TGCAGCGTTGAGGCCAGATCTGGAAACACCATATATTTT	CSVEARSGNTIYF	TRBV29-1	TRBJ1-3	NA
TGTGCCAGCAGCCGTGTGACAGGGGACGAGCAGTACTTC	CASSRVTGDEQYF	TRBV5-4	TRBJ2-7	TRBD1